These 23 T cell receptor beta chains were sequenced from one sample in a study of T cell responses to AZD1222 COVID-19 vaccine. Data came from immunoSEQ multiplex PCR; TCRdb stores just in-frame clones and leaves some out. The sample holds about 110,000 clones, 88% seen once. The input for sequencing was peripheral blood, taken on day 0 of AZD1222 vaccination. These receptors came from an adult in good health.

This sequence joins TRBV27 and TRBJ2-7; 9 nucleotides agree with TRBD1. The CDR3 runs 14 residues. Germline V gives CDR1 MNHEY, CDR2 SMNVEV (reference sequence). V was clipped by 4 bases and J by 6 bases; unmatched bases: 7. CDR3: CASSSGTGFFEQYF. CDR3 nucleotides: TGTGCCAGCAGTTCCGGGACAGGGTTTTTCGAGCAGTACTTC.

The V and J genes are TRBV12-3 or TRBV12-4 and TRBJ1-2; 8 bases map to TRBD1. This CDR3 spans 13 amino acids. J lost 4 bases, V lost 4 bases, and 2 bases had no gene match. CDR3 amino acids: CASSYRGGYGYTF. As DNA, the CDR3 is TGTGCCAGCAGTTACAGGGGGGGCTATGGCTACACCTTC.

The rearrangement joins TRBV5-1 to TRBJ2-7; 8 bases are a match to TRBD1. The V gene end was trimmed by 4 bases and the J gene end by 0 bases; junction bases not matched to a gene: 6. The germline CDR1 and CDR2 sequences are SGHRS and YFSETQ. The CDR3 consists of 15 residues. The CDR3 sequence is CASSVQGGLSYEQYF. The CDR3 DNA is TGCGCCAGCAGCGTACAGGGGGGCCTCTCCTACGAGCAGTACTTC.

The genes are TRBV6-5 and TRBJ1-1; maybe TRBD1 (5 bases). In germline, CDR1 is MNHEY, CDR2 SVGAGI. This CDR3 is built from 14 residues. V lost 3 bases and J 1 base, leaving 9 bases between the germline ends. The CDR3 DNA reads as TGTGCCAGCAGTTATGCAGGGACGAACACTGAAGCTTTCTTT. Translating gives CASSYAGTNTEAFF.

The rearrangement uses TRBV6-6 and TRBJ2-1; the match to TRBD1 covers 8 bases. The CDR3 extends over 13 amino acids. In germline, CDR1 is MNHNY, CDR2 SVGAGI (reference sequence). V was pared by 11 bases and J by 10 bases, with 13 bases of the junction left unmatched. The CDR3 is CASRQGTKDEQFF. In nucleotides, the CDR3 is TGTGCCTCAAGACAGGGGACAAAAGACGAGCAGTTCTTC.

The CDR3 loop is CASSPPGAEQYF. The CDR3 DNA reads TGTGCCAGCAGCCCCCCGGGGGCCGAGCAGTACTTC. The chain employs TRBV4-2 and TRBJ2-7; D assignment may be TRBD1 or TRBD2 (6 bases each). The CDR3 is 12 amino acids. Germline lookup yields CDR1 LGHNA and CDR2 YNFKEQ. Trimming cost V 4 bases and J 6 bases, with 10 bases left between them.

The chain joins TRBV19 to TRBJ2-3; TRBD1 aligns across 9 bases. CDR1 LNHDA and CDR2 SQIVND come from the germline V gene (reference sequence). This CDR3 region has 15 residues. The ends lost 4 bases at V and 2 bases at J; junction bases unmatched: 4. The CDR3 nucleotides are TGTGCCAGTAGTAATCGGACAGGGGTCACAGATACGCAGTATTTT. Translation gives CASSNRTGVTDTQYF.

The genes are TRBV5-6 and TRBJ1-6; no firm D call. CDR1 is SGHDT, CDR2 YYEEEE, per germline. This CDR3 spans 15 amino acids. Trimming stripped 4 bases from V and 7 bases from J, with 15 bases between. Written as DNA, the CDR3 is TGTGCCAGCAGCCGGACGTACCGTAGGAATTCACCCCTCCACTTT. Its protein is CASSRTYRRNSPLHF.

V gene TRBV15 combines with J gene TRBJ1-1; D may be TRBD1 (5 bases). CDR1 is LNHNV, CDR2 YYDKDF, per germline (reference sequence). Trimming left V 3 bases short and J 3 bases short, with 11 bases between. The CDR3 loop spans 14 amino acids. The CDR3, as DNA: TGTGCCACCAGCAGCCGGGACGGGTACACTGAAGCTTTCTTT. Residues: CATSSRDGYTEAFF.

Turning to this clone: Other DNA sequences in this sample translate to the same CDR3. This sequence joins TRBV19 and TRBJ2-1; unclear D gene. CDR1 is LNHDA and CDR2 is SQIVND in the germline V gene (reference sequence). V lost 1 base and J 4 bases, leaving 5 bases between the germline ends. The CDR3 spans 13 residues. The CDR3 DNA reads TGTGCCAGTAGTATAGGGGGTTACAATGAGCAGTTCTTC. Encoded protein: CASSIGGYNEQFF.

The rearrangement uses TRBV29-1 and TRBJ2-1; 12 bases map to TRBD2. V dropped 5 bases and J dropped 10; count of bases not matched to a gene: 21. CDR3 length: 18 residues. Germline V lookup: CDR1 SQVTM, CDR2 ANQGSEA. CDR3 loop: CSVSTPPSSGRARQEQFF. The CDR3 DNA follows: TGCAGCGTTTCAACCCCACCTTCTAGCGGGAGGGCCAGACAGGAGCAGTTCTTC.

Remarks on this clone: Other DNA sequences in the sample encode the same CDR3. The V call is TRBV12-3 or TRBV12-4, the J call TRBJ1-6; D is unclear. V lost 2 bases and J 9 bases, leaving 5 bases between the germline ends. The CDR3 consists of 12 residues. The CDR3 region is CASSLLGSPLHF. The CDR3 DNA reads TGTGCCAGCAGTTTATTGGGTTCACCCCTCCACTTT.

The chain has TRBV3-1 (or the pseudogene TRBV3-2) and TRBJ2-7; 9 bases line up with TRBD1. Per germline, CDR1 LGHDT and CDR2 YNNKEL (reference sequence). V lost 3 bases to trimming and J lost 6 bases; unmatched junction nucleotides: 6. CDR3 length equals 14 residues. CDR3 loop: CASSHGTGRGEQYF. The CDR3 DNA reads TGTGCCAGCAGCCATGGGACAGGGAGGGGCGAGCAGTACTTC.

The gene calls are TRBV6-5 and TRBJ2-6; a possible D gene is TRBD1 (6 bases). The CDR3 is 14 residues long. The V and J ends lost 6 bases and 1 base respectively, with 7 bases between them. Germline CDR1 and CDR2: MNHEY and SVGAGI. CDR3 nucleotide sequence: TGTGCCAGCAGCAGGGGTTCTGGGGCCAACGTCCTGACTTTC. This sequence encodes CASSRGSGANVLTF.

The chain has TRBV6-5 and TRBJ2-7, with 8 positions matching TRBD2. This CDR3 is 13 amino acids long. The V segment lost 6 bases and the J segment 3 bases; nucleotides outside the gene matches: 4. Germline V gene data show CDR1 as MNHEY and CDR2 as SVGAGI. The CDR3 DNA reads TGTGCCAGCAGGCGGGAGGAATTCTACGAGCAGTACTTC. This encodes CASRREEFYEQYF.

This chain uses TRBV15 with TRBJ2-3; tentatively, D is TRBD2 (5 bases). From germline, CDR1 is LNHNV and CDR2 YYDKDF (reference sequence). The CDR3 extends over 13 amino acids. Trimming cost V 4 bases and J 2 bases, with 7 bases left between them. The CDR3 region is CATSNDYTDTQYF. CDR3 DNA sequence: TGTGCCACCAGCAACGACTACACAGATACGCAGTATTTT. Drawing the rest from reference TRBV15 and TRBJ2-3, the complete variable domain is DAMVIQNPRYQVTQFGKPVTLSCSQTLNHNVMYWYQQKSSQAPKLLFHYYDKDFNNEADTPDNFQSRRPNTSFCFLDIRSPGLGDTAMYLCATSNDYTDTQYFGPGTRLTVL.

The chain has TRBV29-1 and TRBJ1-1; 8 bases are a match to TRBD1. Germline values: CDR1 SQVTM, CDR2 ANQGSEA. Trimming at V came to 4 bases and at J to 5 bases, leaving 12 bases not matched to a gene. The CDR3 covers 15 residues. Written as DNA, the CDR3 is TGCAGCGTTGGACAGGGGATTATTCTGGGGACTGAAGCTTTCTTT. Protein sequence: CSVGQGIILGTEAFF.

This clone appeared a single time. V usage is TRBV7-2 and J usage is TRBJ1-2; D call uncertain. V lost 0 bases, J lost 4 bases, and 12 bases lay in between. CDR3 size: 15 residues. Germline lookup yields CDR1 SGHTA and CDR2 FQGNSA. CDR3 loop: CASSLAGPGGYGYTF. In nucleotides, the CDR3 is TGTGCCAGCAGCTTAGCAGGACCCGGAGGCTATGGCTACACCTTC.

This chain joins TRBV15 and TRBJ1-1, with D hard to call. CDR3 size: 11 residues. V lost 5 bases and J lost 1, with 2 bases in between. The germline gives CDR1 LNHNV, CDR2 YYDKDF (reference sequence). CDR3: CATSENTEAFF. The CDR3 DNA sequence: TGTGCCACCAGCGAGAACACTGAAGCTTTCTTT.

The rearrangement uses TRBV9 and TRBJ2-6; D gene unclear. Trimming pared 0 bases from V and 0 bases from J, leaving 7 bases between. The CDR3 has 16 amino acids. Germline V gene sequence: CDR1 SGDLS, CDR2 YYNGEE. DNA of the CDR3: TGTGCCAGCAGCGTAGCCCGGATCTCTGGGGCCAACGTCCTGACTTTC. Protein sequence: CASSVARISGANVLTF.

V gene TRBV18 combines with J gene TRBJ1-1; 7 bases map to TRBD1. V dropped 0 bases and J dropped 3; count of bases not matched to a gene: 1. This CDR3 region has 14 residues. The germline gives CDR1 KGHSH, CDR2 LQKENI. CDR3 DNA sequence: TGTGCCAGCTCACCACCTACAGGGGACACTGAAGCTTTCTTT. Translation gives CASSPPTGDTEAFF.

The chain combines TRBV30 with TRBJ2-1, with D unresolved. Germline loops: CDR1 GTSNPN, CDR2 SVGIG (reference sequence). The CDR3 runs to 12 residues. V was cut by 5 bases and J by 0 bases, with 5 bases left in between. The CDR3 sequence is CAWGYSYNEQFF. Written as DNA, the CDR3 is TGTGCCTGGGGTTACTCCTACAATGAGCAGTTCTTC.

V and J are TRBV11-1 and TRBJ2-5, with TRBD2 matching over 8 bases. The germline V gene has CDR1 SGHAT and CDR2 FQDESV (reference sequence). This CDR3 spans 15 amino acids. The J segment lost 1 base and the V segment lost 5 bases, leaving 6 bases of the junction unmatched. The CDR3 sequence: CASSTPLAAQETQYF. The CDR3 region has the DNA TGTGCCAGCAGCACACCACTAGCGGCCCAAGAGACCCAGTACTTC. Full variable domain (outside the CDR3, taken from reference TRBV11-1 and TRBJ2-5): EAEVAQSPRYKITEKSQAVAFWCDPISGHATLYWYRQILGQGPELLVQFQDESVVDDSQLPKDRFSAERLKGVDSTLKIQPAELGDSAMYLCASSTPLAAQETQYFGPGTRLLVL.